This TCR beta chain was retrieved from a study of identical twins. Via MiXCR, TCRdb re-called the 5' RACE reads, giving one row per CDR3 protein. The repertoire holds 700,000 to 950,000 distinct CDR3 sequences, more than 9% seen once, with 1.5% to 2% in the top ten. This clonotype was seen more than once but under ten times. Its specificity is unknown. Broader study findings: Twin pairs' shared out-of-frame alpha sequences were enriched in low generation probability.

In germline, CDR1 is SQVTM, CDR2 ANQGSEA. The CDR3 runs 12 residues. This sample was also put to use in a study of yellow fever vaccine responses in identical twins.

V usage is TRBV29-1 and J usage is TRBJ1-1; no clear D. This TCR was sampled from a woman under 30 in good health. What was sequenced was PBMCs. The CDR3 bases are TGCACCGGCGGCAGGCTGAACACTGAAGCTTTCTTT. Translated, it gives CTGGRLNTEAFF.